The 26 T cell receptor beta chains below all came from one sample that was sequenced in a study of cytomegalovirus exposure and HLA in healthy donors. PCR employed 60 Vbeta and 13 Jbeta primers. Assay: immunoSEQ multiplex PCR; the TCRdb copy retains only in-frame clones and omits some. This sample's table has around 71,000 clones. The sequenced sample was PBMCs. These receptors were taken from a young woman in good health and CMV-seronegative.

This chain connects TRBV9 to TRBJ2-7, with a tentative D call TRBD2 (5 bases). V lost 4 bases, J lost 2 bases, and 10 bases lay in between. CDR3 size: 13 residues. Germline V gene lookup returns CDR1 SGDLS and CDR2 YYNGEE. This CDR3 is CASSPTGAYEQYF. For the CDR3, the DNA is TGTGCCAGCAGCCCGACCGGGGCCTACGAGCAGTACTTC. The full variable domain, its missing parts supplied by reference TRBV9 and TRBJ2-7, is DSGVTQTPKHLITATGQRVTLRCSPRSGDLSVYWYQQSLDQGLQFLIQYYNGEERAKGNILERFSAQQFPDLHSELNLSSLELGDSALYFCASSPTGAYEQYFGPGTRLTVT.

J is TRBJ1-3 and V is TRBV30; D is perhaps TRBD1 (5 bases). Trimming cost V 5 bases and J 4 bases, with 9 bases left between them. This CDR3 is built from 12 residues. Germline loops: CDR1 GTSNPN, CDR2 SVGIG (reference sequence). The CDR3 reads CAWQGSGNTIYF. In DNA, the CDR3 is TGTGCCTGGCAGGGCTCGGGAAACACCATATATTTT.

The CDR3 protein is CAWSSGVGTDTQYF. The CDR3 region has the DNA TGTGCCTGGAGTTCGGGGGTGGGCACAGATACGCAGTATTTT. The gene calls are TRBV30 and TRBJ2-3; a weak D match, TRBD2 (6 bases). V was pared by 2 bases and J by 1 base, with 10 bases between. In germline, CDR1 is GTSNPN, CDR2 SVGIG (reference sequence). This CDR3 is built from 14 residues. The full variable domain, in which reference TRBV30 and TRBJ2-3 provide the parts outside the CDR3, is SQTIHQWPATLVQPVGSPLSLECTVEGTSNPNLYWYRQAAGRGLQLLFYSVGIGQISSEVPQNLSASRPQDRQFILSSKKLLLSDSGFYLCAWSSGVGTDTQYFGPGTRLTVL.

V is TRBV15 and J is TRBJ2-4; TRBD2 is a possible D gene (6 bases). The CDR3 runs 13 residues. The V gene lost 5 bases and the J gene lost 8 bases, with 13 bases spanning the gap. The germline V gene encodes CDR1 LNHNV and CDR2 YYDKDF (reference sequence). The CDR3 sequence: CATSVEGPHIQYF. The CDR3 DNA reads as TGTGCCACCAGCGTGGAGGGGCCACACATTCAGTACTTC.

Notes on this clone: An end of the junction differs from the germline gene, which may be a read error. This chain links TRBV30 with TRBJ2-2, with 9 bases fitting TRBD2. The CDR3 has 15 amino acids. The germline V gene encodes CDR1 GTSNPN and CDR2 SVGIG (reference sequence). CDR3 coding DNA: TGTGCCGGGAGCCCGGGACTAGCAGGCGTCGGGGAGCTGTTTTTT. Translated, it gives CAGSPGLAGVGELFF.

The V and J genes are TRBV7-9 and TRBJ1-1; no clear D gene. In germline, CDR1 is SEHNR, CDR2 FQNEAQ (reference sequence). CDR3 length: 13 amino acids. Trimming took off 5 bases at V and 3 bases at J, with 10 bases between the two ends. This CDR3 is CASSPNKYTEAFF. The CDR3 DNA sequence: TGTGCCAGCAGCCCCAACAAGTACACTGAAGCTTTCTTT.

V is TRBV4-2 and J is TRBJ2-5; D is undetermined. Germline CDR1 LGHNA, CDR2 YNFKEQ. This CDR3 has 14 amino acids. Deletions cut 0 bases from V and 6 bases from J, with 11 bases between. The CDR3 DNA follows: TGTGCCAGCAGCCAAGAACAGTTTGAGCAGACCCAGTACTTC. Its protein product is CASSQEQFEQTQYF.

The chain uses TRBV6-6 and TRBJ2-5; weak D call: TRBD1 (6 bases). Germline loops: CDR1 MNHNY, CDR2 SVGAGI (reference sequence). The V end lost 2 bases, the J end lost 1 base, and 11 bases lay between the germline ends. This CDR3 has 15 amino acids. CDR3 loop: CASSYPPGAQETQYF. The CDR3 nucleotides read TGTGCCAGCAGTTACCCCCCAGGGGCCCAAGAGACCCAGTACTTC.

The chain recombines TRBV12-5 with TRBJ2-3; possible D gene TRBD2, 5 bases. Trimming pared 2 bases from V and 9 bases from J, leaving 21 bases between. The CDR3 covers 16 residues. The germline CDR1 and CDR2 sequences are LGHNT and FRNRAP. Written as DNA, the CDR3 is TGTGCTAGTGGTTTGCCCAAGGGTTCGAAAGGAGGCACGCAGTATTTT. Amino acid sequence: CASGLPKGSKGGTQYF.

The chain joins TRBV13 to TRBJ2-2; D gene ambiguous. This CDR3 has 11 residues. Per germline, CDR1 PRHDT and CDR2 FYEKMQ (reference sequence). Trimming removed 5 bases from V and 5 bases from J, with 3 bases in between. The CDR3 bases are TGTGCCAGCAGCCCGACCGGGGAGCTGTTTTTT. It specifies CASSPTGELFF.

V and J are TRBV30 and TRBJ2-1, with 8 nucleotides matching TRBD2. This CDR3 spans 14 amino acids. V trimming: 5 bases; J trimming: 8 bases; junction bases outside the gene matches: 11. The germline CDR1 and CDR2 sequences are GTSNPN and SVGIG (reference sequence). DNA of the CDR3: TGTGCCTGGGCCCGGGGGGGGCTAGAGGATGAGCAGTTCTTC. It translates to CAWARGGLEDEQFF.

This rearrangement joins TRBV7-2 to TRBJ2-7; TRBD2 matches at 9 bases. The germline gives CDR1 SGHTA, CDR2 FQGNSA. V shed 5 bases and J 1 base; nucleotides not matched to a gene: 6. This CDR3 is built from 15 residues. The CDR3 region is CASSPFSGSSYEQYF. CDR3 nucleotides: TGTGCCAGCAGCCCATTTAGCGGGAGTTCCTACGAGCAGTACTTC.

The gene calls are TRBV11-2 and TRBJ2-5, with 14 bases identical to TRBD2. Looked up from germline, CDR1 is SGHAT and CDR2 is FQNNGV. The trim removed 5 bases at V and 3 bases at J, leaving 2 bases unmatched. The CDR3 contains 15 residues. CDR3 loop: CASSGTSGSKETQYF. The CDR3 DNA reads TGTGCCAGCAGCGGGACTAGCGGGAGTAAAGAGACCCAGTACTTC. The entire variable domain, with the rest obtained from reference TRBV11-2 and TRBJ2-5, is as follows: EAGVAQSPRYKIIEKRQSVAFWCNPISGHATLYWYQQILGQGPKLLIQFQNNGVVDDSQLPKDRFSAERLKGVDSTLKIQPAKLEDSAVYLCASSGTSGSKETQYFGPGTRLLVL.

The chain joins TRBV18 to TRBJ2-7; 10 positions match TRBD2. V shed 3 bases, J shed 4 bases, and the junction held 3 bases outside the gene matches. This CDR3 has 14 residues. Germline V gene lookup returns CDR1 KGHSH and CDR2 LQKENI. The CDR3 reads CASSPALAGYEQYF. CDR3 nucleotide sequence: TGTGCCAGCTCACCCGCACTAGCGGGGTACGAGCAGTACTTC.

The rearrangement links TRBV7-2 to TRBJ2-3, with 16 nucleotides matching TRBD2. Germline CDR1 reads SGHTA; CDR2 reads FQGNSA. The CDR3 is made up of 16 amino acids. The V gene end was trimmed by 5 bases and the J gene end by 6 bases; junction bases not matched to a gene: 5. In DNA, the CDR3 is TGTGCCAGCAGCCTAGGGACTAGCGGGAGGGCGGATACGCAGTATTTT. This codes for CASSLGTSGRADTQYF.

V usage is TRBV12-2 and J usage is TRBJ2-5; TRBD1, the D gene given by the table, was not confirmed from the DNA. TRBV12-2 is a pseudogene. This CDR3 is 16 amino acids long. The CDR3 loop is CASRPRQGSSQETQYF. Written as DNA, the CDR3 is TGTGCAAGTCGCCCAAGACAGGGTAGCTCCCAAGAGACCCAGTACTTC.

The chain is built from TRBV5-1 and TRBJ1-3, with 7 bases aligning to TRBD1. J was trimmed by 0 bases and V by 5 bases; bases with no gene match: 5. This CDR3 has 15 amino acids. Germline CDR1 and CDR2: SGHRS and YFSETQ. The CDR3 region has the DNA TGCGCCAGCAGTCCTACAGGGGCCTCTGGAAACACCATATATTTT. This codes for CASSPTGASGNTIYF.

The chain recombines TRBV11-2 with TRBJ2-7; D uncertain. Trimming stripped 1 base from V and 7 bases from J, with 14 bases between. Germline V CDR1 and CDR2: SGHAT, FQNNGV. This CDR3 region has 14 residues. CDR3 nucleotide sequence: TGTGCCAGCAGCTTAGTGGGTAGGTCTAGGGAGCAGTACTTC. It specifies CASSLVGRSREQYF. The whole variable domain, remainder taken from reference TRBV11-2 and TRBJ2-7, is EAGVAQSPRYKIIEKRQSVAFWCNPISGHATLYWYQQILGQGPKLLIQFQNNGVVDDSQLPKDRFSAERLKGVDSTLKIQPAKLEDSAVYLCASSLVGRSREQYFGPGTRLTVT.

The rearrangement uses TRBV28 and TRBJ2-7; D call uncertain. Germline V gene lookup returns CDR1 MDHEN and CDR2 SYDVKM. V lost 3 bases and J lost 0, with 9 bases in between. This CDR3 spans 14 amino acids. CDR3 sequence reads: CASSLLAASYEQYF. For the CDR3, the DNA is TGTGCCAGCAGTTTGTTGGCCGCCTCCTACGAGCAGTACTTC.

The gene calls are TRBV4-3 and TRBJ2-2; D may be TRBD1 (6 bases). The CDR3 extends over 15 amino acids. The germline V gene encodes CDR1 LGHNA and CDR2 YSLEER. V lost 4 bases, J lost 3 bases, and 12 bases lay in between. The DNA for the CDR3 is TGCGCCAGCAGCCGCTCGAACAGGGACACCGGGGAGCTGTTTTTT. Its protein product is CASSRSNRDTGELFF.

The rearrangement uses TRBV7-9 and TRBJ2-7, with TRBD1 identical over 8 bases. The CDR3 runs to 12 residues. With 3 bases clipped from V and 6 bases from J, the junction kept 1 base outside the gene matches. Germline CDR1 SEHNR, CDR2 FQNEAQ (reference sequence). The CDR3 coding sequence is TGTGCCAGCAGCTTCGGACAGGGCGAGCAGTACTTC. This translates into CASSFGQGEQYF.

This chain links TRBV7-2 with TRBJ1-6, with a tentative D call TRBD1 (5 bases). This CDR3 comprises 17 residues. V was clipped by 3 bases and J by 4 bases, with 16 bases between them. In germline, CDR1 is SGHTA, CDR2 FQGNSA. CDR3 sequence (DNA): TGTGCCAGCAGCTTTGGGGGGGGTGGTTTGTATAATTCACCCCTCCACTTT. The encoded protein is CASSFGGGGLYNSPLHF.

The chain joins TRBV6-6 to TRBJ2-7; 7 nucleotides align to TRBD1. Germline CDR1 MNHNY, CDR2 SVGAGI (reference sequence). V shed 8 bases, J shed 3 bases, and the junction held 7 bases outside the gene matches. This CDR3 contains 13 residues. Here the CDR3 reads CASGRQGDYEQYF. CDR3 DNA: TGTGCCAGCGGCCGACAGGGAGACTACGAGCAGTACTTC.

The V and J genes are TRBV7-9 and TRBJ2-7, with 8 bases matching TRBD2. The germline V gene encodes CDR1 SEHNR and CDR2 FQNEAQ (reference sequence). This CDR3 has 15 amino acids. Trimming cost V 6 bases and J 3 bases; bases outside gene matches: 10. CDR3 DNA sequence: TGTGCCAGCAGTCATAGCGGGACGGGGATCTACGAGCAGTACTTC. Translated, it gives CASSHSGTGIYEQYF.

The chain's CDR3 is CATSFGINNEQFF. The CDR3 DNA reads TGTGCCACTTCCTTCGGGATAAACAATGAGCAGTTCTTC. The V gene is TRBV10-3, the J gene TRBJ2-1, with D possibly TRBD2 on 5 matching bases. CDR1 is ENHRY and CDR2 is SYGVKD in the germline V gene. Deletions cut 10 bases from V and 5 bases from J, with 15 bases between. The CDR3 runs 13 residues.

The chain couples TRBV18 to TRBJ2-3; D ambiguous. Germline CDR1 and CDR2: KGHSH and LQKENI. This CDR3 region has 13 residues. V lost 3 bases, J lost 3 bases, and 7 bases lay in between. The CDR3 DNA is TGTGCCAGCTCACCGGAGTCAACAGATACGCAGTATTTT. Protein product: CASSPESTDTQYF.